This T cell receptor (beta chain) derives from a study of T cells in Graves' hyperthyroidism and ophthalmopathy. Findings and caveats of the study: Blood held most thyroid clonotypes expanded above 0.001 frequency.

Diagnosis rested on symptoms, serum thyroxine and TRAb, thyroid ultrasound, and orbital computed tomography. PBMCs stemmed from 10 ml fresh peripheral blood. This clonotype was observed at least ten times. The antigen is unknown. CDR1 is SGDLS, CDR2 YYNGEE, per germline. Trimming pared 0 bases from V and 7 bases from J, leaving 13 bases between. The CDR3 totals 14 residues. Regions amplified from RNA transcripts were the TCR beta CDR3 regions. With the HTBI primer set, the TCR CDR3 went through a first round of RT-PCR. TCRdb analysed the multiplex PCR reads with MiXCR anew, one entry per CDR3 protein. The table lists around 300,000 distinct CDR3 sequences, approximately 19% of them singletons, with approximately 35% in the top ten.

The chain recombines TRBV9 with TRBJ1-1; maybe TRBD1 (6 bases). Specimen: blood. The receptor was derived from a man aged 50-60 years with Graves' ophthalmopathy. The CDR3 DNA reads as TGTGCCAGCAGCGTAGAAGCGGGGGCGGGTGAAGCTTTCTTT. Its translation: CASSVEAGAGEAFF. Supplemented by reference TRBV9 and TRBJ1-1, the full variable domain reads DSGVTQTPKHLITATGQRVTLRCSPRSGDLSVYWYQQSLDQGLQFLIQYYNGEERAKGNILERFSAQQFPDLHSELNLSSLELGDSALYFCASSVEAGAGEAFFGQGTRLTVV.